This T cell receptor (beta chain) was retrieved from a study of Graves' ophthalmopathy and Graves' hyperthyroidism. TCR beta CDR3 regions were amplified from RNA transcripts. RT-PCR was first run with HTBI primers, then multiplex PCR in a second round. TCRdb redid the calling of the multiplex PCR reads with MiXCR, one entry per CDR3 protein. The sample consists of approximately 500,000 distinct CDR3 sequences, roughly 14% of them appearing once. CDR3 size: 16 residues. The germline V gene encodes CDR1 SGHRS and CDR2 YFSETQ. V lost 0 bases to trimming and J lost 9 bases; unmatched junction nucleotides: 10. This clonotype was observed at least ten times.

This TCR came from a woman in her 30s with Graves' ophthalmopathy. Sequencing was performed on blood. The chain combines TRBV5-1 with TRBJ2-2; 8 bases line up with TRBD1. CDR3 sequence reads: CASSLARGQGIWELFF. DNA for the CDR3: TGCGCCAGCAGCTTGGCCAGAGGACAGGGTATCTGGGAGCTGTTTTTT.